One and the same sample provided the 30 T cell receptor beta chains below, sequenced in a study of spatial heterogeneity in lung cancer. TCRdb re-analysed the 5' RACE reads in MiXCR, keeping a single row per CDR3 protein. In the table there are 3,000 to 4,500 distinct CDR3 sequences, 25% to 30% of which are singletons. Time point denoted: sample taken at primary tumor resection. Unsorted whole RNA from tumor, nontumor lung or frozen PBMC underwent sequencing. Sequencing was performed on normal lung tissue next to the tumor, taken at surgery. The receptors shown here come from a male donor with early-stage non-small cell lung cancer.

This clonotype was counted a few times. In DNA form, the CDR3 reads TGTGCCAGCAGTTACTCGGTCAGGCTGAACACTGAAGCTTTCTTT. Its protein is CASSYSVRLNTEAFF. The J gene is TRBJ1-1, the V gene TRBV6-5; D gene unclear. V lost 0 bases and J 0 bases, leaving 8 bases between the germline ends. This CDR3 has 15 residues. Germline V CDR1 and CDR2: MNHEY, SVGAGI.

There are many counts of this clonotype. The CDR3: CASSPLGSDTQYF. The CDR3 DNA follows: TGTGCCAGCTCACCGTTGGGCTCAGATACGCAGTATTTT. The J gene is TRBJ2-3, the V gene TRBV18; D is ambiguous. V was shortened by 3 bases and J by 4 bases, with 8 bases between the two germline ends. The CDR3 is 13 residues long. CDR1 is KGHSH and CDR2 is LQKENI in the germline V gene.

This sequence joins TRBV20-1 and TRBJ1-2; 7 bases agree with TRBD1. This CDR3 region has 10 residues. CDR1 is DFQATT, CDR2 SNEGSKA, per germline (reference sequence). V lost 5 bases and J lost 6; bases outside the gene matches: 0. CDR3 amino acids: CSAGQDGYTF. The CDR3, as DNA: TGCAGTGCTGGACAGGATGGCTACACCTTC.

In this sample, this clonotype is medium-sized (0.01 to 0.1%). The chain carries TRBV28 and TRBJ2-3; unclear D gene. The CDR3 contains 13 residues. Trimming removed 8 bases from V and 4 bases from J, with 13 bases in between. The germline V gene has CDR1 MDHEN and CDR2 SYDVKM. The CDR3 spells CASQEPTPDTQYF. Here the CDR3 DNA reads TGTGCCAGCCAGGAGCCGACACCAGATACGCAGTATTTT.

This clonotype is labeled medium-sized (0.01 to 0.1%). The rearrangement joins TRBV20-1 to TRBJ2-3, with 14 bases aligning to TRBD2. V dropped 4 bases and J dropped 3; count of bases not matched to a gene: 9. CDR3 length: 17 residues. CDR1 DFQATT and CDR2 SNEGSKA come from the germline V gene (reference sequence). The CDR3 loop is CSATGLAGGRETDTQYF. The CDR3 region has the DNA TGCAGTGCTACTGGACTAGCGGGAGGAAGAGAGACAGATACGCAGTATTTT.

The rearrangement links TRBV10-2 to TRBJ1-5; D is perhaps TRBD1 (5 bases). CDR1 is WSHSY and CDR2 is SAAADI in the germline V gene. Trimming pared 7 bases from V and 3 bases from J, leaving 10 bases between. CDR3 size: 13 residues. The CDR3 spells CASNRQFNQPQHF. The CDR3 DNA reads TGCGCCAGCAATCGACAGTTCAATCAGCCCCAGCATTTT.

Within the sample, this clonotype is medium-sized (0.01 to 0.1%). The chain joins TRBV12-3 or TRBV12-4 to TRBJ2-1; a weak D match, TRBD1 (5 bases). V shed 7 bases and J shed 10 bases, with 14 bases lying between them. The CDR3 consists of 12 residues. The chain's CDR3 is CASTLGAGEQFF. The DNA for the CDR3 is TGTGCCAGCACTCTTGGGGCAGGCGAGCAGTTCTTC.

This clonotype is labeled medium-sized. This chain's CDR3 is CAGGTVQGSPLHF. Here the CDR3 DNA reads TGTGCCGGGGGGACAGTCCAAGGTTCACCCCTCCACTTT. V is TRBV28 and J is TRBJ1-6; 7 nucleotides match TRBD1. CDR1 and CDR2 (germline): MDHEN, SYDVKM. V dropped 11 bases and J dropped 9; count of bases not matched to a gene: 10. The CDR3 consists of 13 residues.

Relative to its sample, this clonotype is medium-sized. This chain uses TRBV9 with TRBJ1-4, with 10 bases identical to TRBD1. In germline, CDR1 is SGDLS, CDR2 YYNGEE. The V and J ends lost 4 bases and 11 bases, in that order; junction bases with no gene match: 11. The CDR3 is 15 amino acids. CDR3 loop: CASSSGTGEDGKLFF. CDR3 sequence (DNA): TGTGCCAGCAGCTCAGGGACAGGGGAAGACGGCAAACTGTTTTTT.

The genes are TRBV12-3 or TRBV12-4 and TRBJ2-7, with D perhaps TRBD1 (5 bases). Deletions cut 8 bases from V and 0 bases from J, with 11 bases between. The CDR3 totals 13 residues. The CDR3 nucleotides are TGTGCCAGCGGGGCTAGGGGCTCCTACGAGCAGTACTTC. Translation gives CASGARGSYEQYF.

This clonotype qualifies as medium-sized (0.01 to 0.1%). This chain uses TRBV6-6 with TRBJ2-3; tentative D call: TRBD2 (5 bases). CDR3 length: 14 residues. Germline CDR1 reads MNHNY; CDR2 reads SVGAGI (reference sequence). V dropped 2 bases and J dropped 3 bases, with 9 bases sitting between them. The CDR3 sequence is CASSYGRGTDTQYF. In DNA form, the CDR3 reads TGTGCCAGCAGTTACGGCCGGGGTACAGATACGCAGTATTTT.

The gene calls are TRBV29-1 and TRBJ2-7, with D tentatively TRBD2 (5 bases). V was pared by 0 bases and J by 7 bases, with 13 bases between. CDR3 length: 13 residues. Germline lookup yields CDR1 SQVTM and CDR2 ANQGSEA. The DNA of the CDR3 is TGCAGCGTTGAAGACCCCCTAGAGGGAGAGCAGTACTTC. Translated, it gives CSVEDPLEGEQYF.

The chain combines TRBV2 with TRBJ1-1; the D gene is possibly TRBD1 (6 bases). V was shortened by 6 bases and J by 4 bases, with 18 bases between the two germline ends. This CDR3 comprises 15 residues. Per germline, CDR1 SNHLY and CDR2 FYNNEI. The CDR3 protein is CASRESTQGFTEAFF. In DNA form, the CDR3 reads TGTGCCAGCAGGGAGTCGACACAGGGATTCACTGAAGCTTTCTTT.

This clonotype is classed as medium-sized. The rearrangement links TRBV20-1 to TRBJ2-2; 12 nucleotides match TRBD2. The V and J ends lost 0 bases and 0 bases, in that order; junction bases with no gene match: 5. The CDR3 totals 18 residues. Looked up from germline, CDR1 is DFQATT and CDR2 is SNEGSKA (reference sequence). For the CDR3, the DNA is TGCAGTGCTAGAGATCGACTAGCGGGGGCATCGAACACCGGGGAGCTGTTTTTT. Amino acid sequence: CSARDRLAGASNTGELFF.

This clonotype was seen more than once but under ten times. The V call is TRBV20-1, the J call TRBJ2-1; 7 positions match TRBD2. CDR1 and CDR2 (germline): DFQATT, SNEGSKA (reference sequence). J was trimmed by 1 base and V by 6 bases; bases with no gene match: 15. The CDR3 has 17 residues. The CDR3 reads CSAPRMGEGLSYNEQFF. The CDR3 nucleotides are TGCAGTGCCCCCCGGATGGGGGAGGGTCTGTCCTACAATGAGCAGTTCTTC.

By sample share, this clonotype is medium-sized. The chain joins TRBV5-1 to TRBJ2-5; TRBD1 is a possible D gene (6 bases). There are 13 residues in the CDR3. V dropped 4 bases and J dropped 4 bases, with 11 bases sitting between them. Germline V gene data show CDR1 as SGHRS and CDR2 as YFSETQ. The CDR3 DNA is TGCGCCAGCAGCGGGGGCACTGGAGAGACCCAGTACTTC. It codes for CASSGGTGETQYF. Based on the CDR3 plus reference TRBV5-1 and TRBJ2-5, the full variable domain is KAGVTQTPRYLIKTRGQQVTLSCSPISGHRSVSWYQQTPGQGLQFLFEYFSETQRNKGNFPGRFSGRQFSNSRSEMNVSTLELGDSALYLCASSGGTGETQYFGPGTRLLVL.

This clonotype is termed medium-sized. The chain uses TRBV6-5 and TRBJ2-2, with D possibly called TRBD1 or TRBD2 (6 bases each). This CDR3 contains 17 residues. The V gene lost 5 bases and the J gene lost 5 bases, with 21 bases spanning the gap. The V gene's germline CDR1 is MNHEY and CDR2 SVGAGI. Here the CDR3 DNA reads TGTGCCAGCAGTGGGAGTGGTTGGGGGGCCAAGACCGGGGAGCTGTTTTTT. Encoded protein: CASSGSGWGAKTGELFF.

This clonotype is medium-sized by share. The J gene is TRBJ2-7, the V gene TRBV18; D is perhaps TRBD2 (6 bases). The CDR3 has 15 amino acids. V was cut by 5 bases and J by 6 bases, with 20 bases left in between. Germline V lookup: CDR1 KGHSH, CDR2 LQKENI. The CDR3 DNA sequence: TGTGCCAGCTCAAATGATAGGGGAGGTTGGAGCGAGCAGTACGTC. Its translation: CASSNDRGGWSEQYV.

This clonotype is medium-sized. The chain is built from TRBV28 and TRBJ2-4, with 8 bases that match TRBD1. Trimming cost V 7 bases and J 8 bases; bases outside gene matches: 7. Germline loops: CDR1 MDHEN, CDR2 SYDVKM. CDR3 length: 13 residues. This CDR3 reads CASTGQGRYIQYF. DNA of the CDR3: TGTGCCAGCACCGGACAGGGTCGGTACATTCAGTACTTC.

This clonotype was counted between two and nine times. The CDR3 sequence is CATSGGAENYGYTF. The CDR3 region has the DNA TGTGCCACCAGTGGAGGGGCAGAGAACTATGGCTACACCTTC. V is TRBV24-1 and J is TRBJ1-2; TRBD1 might be the D (5 bases). The CDR3 consists of 14 residues. V was clipped by 5 bases and J by 2 bases, with 11 bases between them. Germline V CDR1 and CDR2: KGHDR, SFDVKD.

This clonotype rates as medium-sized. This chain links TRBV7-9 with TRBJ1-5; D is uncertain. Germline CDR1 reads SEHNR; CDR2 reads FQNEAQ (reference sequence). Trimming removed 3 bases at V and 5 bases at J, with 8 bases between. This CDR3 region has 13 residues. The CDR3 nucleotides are TGTGCCAGCAGCTTCCCTGGAGATCAGCCCCAGCATTTT. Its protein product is CASSFPGDQPQHF.

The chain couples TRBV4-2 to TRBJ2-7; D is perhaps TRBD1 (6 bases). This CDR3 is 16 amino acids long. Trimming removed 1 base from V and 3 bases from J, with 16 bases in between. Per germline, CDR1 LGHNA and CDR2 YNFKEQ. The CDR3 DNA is TGTGCCAGCAGCCAAGGGGACACAATCCCCGACTACGAGCAGTACTTC. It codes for CASSQGDTIPDYEQYF.

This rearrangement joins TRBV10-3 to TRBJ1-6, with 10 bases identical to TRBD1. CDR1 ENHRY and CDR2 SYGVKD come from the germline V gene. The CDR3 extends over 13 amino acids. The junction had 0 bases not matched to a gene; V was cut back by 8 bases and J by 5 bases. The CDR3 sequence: CAIGTGDNSPLHF. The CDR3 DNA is TGTGCCATCGGGACAGGGGATAATTCACCCCTCCACTTT.

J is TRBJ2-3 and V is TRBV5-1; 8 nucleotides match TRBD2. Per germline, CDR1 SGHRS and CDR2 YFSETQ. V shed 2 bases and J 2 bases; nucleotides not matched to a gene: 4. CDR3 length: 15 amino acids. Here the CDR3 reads CASSLSGSTTDTQYF. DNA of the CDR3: TGCGCCAGCAGCTTAAGCGGGAGCACCACAGATACGCAGTATTTT.

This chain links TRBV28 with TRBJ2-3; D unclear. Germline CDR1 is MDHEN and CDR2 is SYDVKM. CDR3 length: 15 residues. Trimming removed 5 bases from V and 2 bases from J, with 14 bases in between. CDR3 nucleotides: TGTGCCAGCAGTCCGGTGTGGACCCTCACAGATACGCAGTATTTT. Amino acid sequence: CASSPVWTLTDTQYF.

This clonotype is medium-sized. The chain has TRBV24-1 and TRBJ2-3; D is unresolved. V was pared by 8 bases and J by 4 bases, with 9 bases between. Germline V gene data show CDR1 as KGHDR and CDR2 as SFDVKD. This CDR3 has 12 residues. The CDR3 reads CATNSPSDTQYF. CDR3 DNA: TGTGCCACCAACAGCCCTTCAGATACGCAGTATTTT.

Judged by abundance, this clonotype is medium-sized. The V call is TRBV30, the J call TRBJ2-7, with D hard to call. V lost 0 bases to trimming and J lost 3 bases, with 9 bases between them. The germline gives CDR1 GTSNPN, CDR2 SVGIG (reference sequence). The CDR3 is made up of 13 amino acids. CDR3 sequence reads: CAWSVKIFYEQYF. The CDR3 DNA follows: TGTGCCTGGAGTGTAAAGATATTCTACGAGCAGTACTTC.

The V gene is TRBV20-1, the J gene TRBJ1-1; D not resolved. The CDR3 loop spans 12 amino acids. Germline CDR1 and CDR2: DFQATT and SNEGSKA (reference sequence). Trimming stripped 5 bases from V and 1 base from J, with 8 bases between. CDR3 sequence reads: CSALQKNTEAFF. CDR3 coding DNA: TGCAGTGCTTTACAAAAGAACACTGAAGCTTTCTTT.

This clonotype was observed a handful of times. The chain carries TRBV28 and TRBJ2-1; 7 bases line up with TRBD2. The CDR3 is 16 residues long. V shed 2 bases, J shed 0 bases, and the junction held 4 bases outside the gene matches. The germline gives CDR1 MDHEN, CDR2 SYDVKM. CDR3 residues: CASSLIGGSSYNEQFF. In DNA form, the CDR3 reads TGTGCCAGCAGTTTAATCGGCGGGAGCTCCTACAATGAGCAGTTCTTC. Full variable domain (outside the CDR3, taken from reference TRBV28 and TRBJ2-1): DVKVTQSSRYLVKRTGEKVFLECVQDMDHENMFWYRQDPGLGLRLIYFSYDVKMKEKGDIPEGYSVSREKKERFSLILESASTNQTSMYLCASSLIGGSSYNEQFFGPGTRLTVL.

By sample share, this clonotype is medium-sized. The CDR3 here is CASSQDFGPQHF. In DNA form, the CDR3 reads TGTGCCAGCAGCCAAGATTTCGGGCCCCAGCATTTT. The chain uses TRBV14 and TRBJ1-5; the D is unclear. CDR1 is SGHDN, CDR2 FVKESK, per germline. The CDR3 runs to 12 residues. Trimming cost V 0 bases and J 9 bases, with 6 bases left between them.